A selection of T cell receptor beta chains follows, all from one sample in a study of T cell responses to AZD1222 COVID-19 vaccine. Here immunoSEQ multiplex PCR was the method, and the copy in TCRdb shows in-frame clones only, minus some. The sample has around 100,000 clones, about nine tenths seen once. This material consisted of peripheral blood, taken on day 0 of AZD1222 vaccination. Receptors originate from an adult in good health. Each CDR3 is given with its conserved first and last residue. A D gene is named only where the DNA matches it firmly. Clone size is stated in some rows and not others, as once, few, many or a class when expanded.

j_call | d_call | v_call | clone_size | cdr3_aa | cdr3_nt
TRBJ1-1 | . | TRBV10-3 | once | CATHVRMNTEAFF | TGTGCCACCCACGTCAGAATGAACACTGAAGCTTTCTTT
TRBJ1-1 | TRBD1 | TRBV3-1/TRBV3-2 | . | CASSHWDSSNTEAFF | TGTGCCAGCAGCCATTGGGACAGCAGCAACACTGAAGCTTTCTTT
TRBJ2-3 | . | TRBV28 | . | CASSFGISTDTQYF | TGTGCCAGCAGTTTCGGGATTAGCACAGATACGCAGTATTTT
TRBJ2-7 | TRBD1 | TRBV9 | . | CASSAGTGLYEQYF | TGTGCCAGCAGCGCCGGGACAGGACTCTACGAGCAGTACTTC
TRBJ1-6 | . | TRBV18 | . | CASSLGPNSPLHF | TGTGCCAGCTCACTCGGACCCAATTCACCCCTCCACTTT
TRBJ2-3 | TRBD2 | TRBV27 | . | CASSLSRGGPVWDTQYF | TGTGCCAGCAGTTTATCTCGGGGAGGGCCGGTTTGGGATACGCAGTATTTT
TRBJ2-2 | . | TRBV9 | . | CASSVSPTGELFF | TGTGCCAGCAGCGTATCCCCCACCGGGGAGCTGTTTTTT
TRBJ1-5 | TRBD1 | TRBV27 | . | CASRQGVHQPQHF | TGTGCCAGCAGACAGGGGGTTCACCAGCCCCAGCATTTT
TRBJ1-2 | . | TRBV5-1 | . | CASSLTLSGGYTF | TGCGCCAGCAGCTTGACATTATCGGGTGGCTACACCTTC
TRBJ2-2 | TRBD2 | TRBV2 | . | CASKTPAGAPTGELFF | TGTGCCAGCAAAACCCCAGCGGGAGCCCCCACCGGGGAGCTGTTTTTT
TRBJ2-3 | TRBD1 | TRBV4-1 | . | CASSARDRDTDTQYF | TGCGCCAGCAGCGCCCGGGACAGGGACACAGATACGCAGTATTTT
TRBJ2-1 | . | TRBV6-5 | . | CASSYGAQRGFEQFF | TGTGCCAGCAGTTACGGAGCCCAGAGGGGATTTGAGCAGTTCTTC
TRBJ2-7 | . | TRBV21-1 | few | CASSTSRDSAYEQYF | TGTGCCAGCAGCACATCCCGGGACTCAGCCTACGAGCAGTACTTC
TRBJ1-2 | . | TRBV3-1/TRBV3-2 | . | CASSQDTVVRSGGYTF | TGTGCCAGCAGCCAAGATACCGTTGTGCGCTCGGGGGGCTACACCTTC
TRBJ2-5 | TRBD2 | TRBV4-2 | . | CASSQDLLAGTETQYF | TGTGCCAGCAGCCAAGATCTCCTAGCGGGGACAGAGACCCAGTACTTC
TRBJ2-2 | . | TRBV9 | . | CASSISTEGRGNTGELFF | TGTGCCAGCAGCATCTCGACCGAGGGGCGAGGGAACACCGGGGAGCTGTTTTTT
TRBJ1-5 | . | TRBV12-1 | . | CASSFDGTVSNQPQHF | TGTGCCAGCAGCTTTGACGGGACAGTTAGCAATCAGCCCCAGCATTTT
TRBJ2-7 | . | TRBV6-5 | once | CATRVQPYEQYF | TGTGCCACAAGGGTCCAACCCTACGAGCAGTACTTC
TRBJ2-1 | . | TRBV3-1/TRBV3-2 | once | CASSQDPHLNEQFF | TGTGCCAGCAGCCAAGATCCCCACCTCAATGAGCAGTTCTTC
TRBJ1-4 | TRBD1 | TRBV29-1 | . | CSVEGGAPGQGEKLFF | TGCAGCGTCGAGGGAGGGGCCCCGGGACAGGGAGAAAAACTGTTTTTT
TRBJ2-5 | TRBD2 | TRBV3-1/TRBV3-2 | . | CASSLGLAGMETQYF | TGTGCCAGCAGCCTGGGACTAGCGGGAATGGAGACCCAGTACTTC
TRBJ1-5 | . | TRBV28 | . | CASSLWVQGGNQPQHF | TGTGCCAGCAGTTTATGGGTACAAGGGGGCAATCAGCCCCAGCATTTT
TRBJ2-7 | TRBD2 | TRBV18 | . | CASSPLRGVYEQYF | TGTGCCAGCTCACCACTCCGGGGGGTCTACGAGCAGTACTTC
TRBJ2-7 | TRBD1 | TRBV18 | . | CASSPFEGQTYEQYF | TGTGCCAGCTCACCGTTCGAGGGACAGACCTACGAGCAGTACTTC
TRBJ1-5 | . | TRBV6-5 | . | CASSRSWGSNQPQHF | TGTGCCAGCAGTAGAAGCTGGGGTAGCAATCAGCCCCAGCATTTT
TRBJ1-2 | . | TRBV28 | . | CASSRDGTVYGYTF | TGTGCCAGCAGTCGCGACGGGACGGTATATGGCTACACCTTC
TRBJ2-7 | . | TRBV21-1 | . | CASSQYEQYF | TGTGCCAGCAGCCAGTACGAGCAGTACTTC
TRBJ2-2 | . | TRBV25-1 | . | CASSESTRDTGELFF | TGTGCCAGCAGTGAATCGACACGCGACACCGGGGAGCTGTTTTTT
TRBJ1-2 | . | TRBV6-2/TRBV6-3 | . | CASSYSDSDGYTF | TGTGCCAGCAGTTACTCGGACAGCGATGGCTACACCTTC
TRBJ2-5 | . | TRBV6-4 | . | CASSVDREGTQYF | TGTGCCAGCAGTGTGGACAGGGAGGGGACCCAGTACTTC
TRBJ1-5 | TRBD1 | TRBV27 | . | CASRLTGISRPQHF | TGTGCCAGCAGACTGACAGGGATTAGCCGGCCCCAGCATTTT
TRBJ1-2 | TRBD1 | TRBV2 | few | CASKAGGGSIYGYTF | TGTGCCAGCAAGGCAGGGGGGGGTTCGATCTATGGCTACACCTTC
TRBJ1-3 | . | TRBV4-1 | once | CASSQEYNGAGNTIYF | TGCGCCAGCAGCCAAGAATATAACGGCGCTGGAAACACCATATATTTT
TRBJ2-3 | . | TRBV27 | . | CASSSWITDTQYF | TGTGCCAGCAGTTCGTGGATCACAGATACGCAGTATTTT
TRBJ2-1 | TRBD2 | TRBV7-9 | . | CASSSWTSLSYNEQFF | TGTGCCAGCAGTTCCTGGACTAGCCTCTCCTACAATGAGCAGTTCTTC
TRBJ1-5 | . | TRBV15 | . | CATSRDLLEQAQHF | TGTGCCACCAGCAGAGATCTATTAGAACAGGCCCAGCATTTT
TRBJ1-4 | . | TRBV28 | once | CASSRRDTLNEKLFF | TGTGCCAGCAGCCGAAGGGACACCCTTAATGAAAAACTGTTTTTT
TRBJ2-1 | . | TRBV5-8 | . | CASSQGLLAFF | TGTGCCAGCAGTCAGGGACTCCTGGCTTTCTTC
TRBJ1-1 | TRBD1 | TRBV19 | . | CASGPTGVTEAFF | TGTGCCAGTGGACCGACAGGGGTCACTGAAGCTTTCTTT
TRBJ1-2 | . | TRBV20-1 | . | CSATGERGYTF | TGCAGTGCTACAGGGGAGCGGGGCTACACCTTC
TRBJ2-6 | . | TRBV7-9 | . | CASRRLLGPAKAPSGANVLTF | TGTGCCAGCCGCAGGCTCTTGGGACCGGCCAAGGCGCCCTCTGGGGCCAACGTCCTGACTTTC